This TCR beta chain was sequenced during a study of beta chain features in type 1 diabetes. Across the whole study: No age, gender or cell yield differences were seen between patients and healthy donors.

Expressed TCRB transcripts were sequenced because the isolated RNA had all been reverse transcribed beforehand. Libraries were prepared by immunoSEQ multiplex PCR; TCRdb keeps only in-frame clonotypes and omits some of them. The top ten hold roughly 0.5% of the sample, which has roughly 180,000 clones, 7.5% to 8.5% seen once. Regarding the study as a whole: TCRB CDR3s from Type 1 diabetes patients were moderately but significantly shorter in all four CD4+ subsets. Since sequencing was performed on cDNA, cells with high TCR expression could be over-represented. It was among patients, rather than healthy donors, that naive, central memory and Treg TCRB repertoires appeared more similar.

This clone has at least ten counts. Antigen: not known. Each of the sorted populations had a purity greater than 95%. This clonotype originated in a man between 18 and 35 years old with type 1 diabetes. The sample comprised central memory CD4+ T cells from blood.

In DNA, the CDR3 is TGTGCCAGCGAAGCGGGAGGTGCAGATACGCAGTATTTT. It yields the protein CASEAGGADTQYF. This chain connects TRBV7-2 to TRBJ2-3; TRBD2 aligns across 9 bases. Germline V CDR1 and CDR2: SGHTA, FQGNSA. The CDR3 consists of 13 residues. With V trimmed by 8 bases and J by 4 bases, 4 bases remained unmatched.